This entry describes one T cell receptor beta chain. This sample is drawn from a study of blood T cell repertoires in COVID-19. About the study: Specimens from acute and convalescent COVID-19 originated in the United States, Italy and Spain. PBMCs, B-cell-depleted T cells, or T cells provided the cDNA or gDNA that made up the material.

Trimming stripped 0 bases from V and 7 bases from J, with 14 bases between. Germline V gene sequence: CDR1 SGDLS, CDR2 YYNGEE. The CDR3 is 15 amino acids. Source study methods: Amplification with reference gene primers provided the estimates of nucleated cell counts. The repertoire was sequenced with immunoSEQ multiplex PCR; TCRdb's copy has only in-frame clones and lacks some. For V, J and clone size, that table is used; D and trimming come from the DNA. The sample has under 300,000 clones; approximately 86% are singletons. This receptor was obtained from a woman in her sixties with active or convalescent COVID-19. The sequencing input was peripheral blood. The chain recombines TRBV9 with TRBJ1-5; D is possibly TRBD1 (6 bases). CDR3 region: CASSVGGGLGQPQHF. DNA of the CDR3: TGTGCCAGCAGCGTAGGGGGGGGGCTCGGACAGCCCCAGCATTTT.